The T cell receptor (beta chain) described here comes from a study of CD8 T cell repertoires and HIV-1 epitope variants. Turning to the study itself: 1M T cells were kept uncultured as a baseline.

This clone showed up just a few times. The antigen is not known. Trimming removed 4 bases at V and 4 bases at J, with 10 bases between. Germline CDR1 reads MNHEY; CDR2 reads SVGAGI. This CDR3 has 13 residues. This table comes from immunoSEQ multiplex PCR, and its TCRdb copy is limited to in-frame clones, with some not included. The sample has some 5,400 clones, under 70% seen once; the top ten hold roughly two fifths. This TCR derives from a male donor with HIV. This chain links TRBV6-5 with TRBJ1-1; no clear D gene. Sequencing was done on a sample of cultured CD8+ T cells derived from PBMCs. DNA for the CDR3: TGTGCCAGCAGTTTAGGGCCGAGCACTGAAGCTTTCTTT. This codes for CASSLGPSTEAFF.